Here is one T cell receptor beta chain with its context. This clonotype was found a few times. The clone's antigen remains unknown. There are no base qualities to consult, and no much larger clone falls within one base. High-throughput TCR beta sequencing profiled peripheral blood CD8+ and CD4+ T cells from healthy donors, Susac syndrome patients and multiple sclerosis patients. Susac syndrome patients met recently defined diagnostic criteria for definite or probable disease. Bulk CD8+ and CD4+ T cells were purified magnetically by negative isolation, whereas CD8+ TEMRA cells were enriched by FACS. Blood was collected in EDTA tubes and processed within 24 hours, with PBMCs isolated through density gradient centrifugation. PBMCs intended for TCR sequencing were cryopreserved in liquid nitrogen and thawed later in a water bath at 37 degrees C. The sorted or isolated CD4+, CD8+ and CD8+ TEMRA cells had a purity of 90% or higher.

This record comes from a study of CD8 T cells in Susac syndrome (dated by TCRdb to 2018 to 2020). In terms of the full investigation: Among the Susac syndrome patients who were sequenced, clinically active disease was present in 5 or 6 and clinical remission was observed in about eight. Susac syndrome patients were therapy-naive, on corticosteroids (some also receiving IVIg), or on IVIg alone at blood withdrawal. The study used repertoire sequencing to test whether antigen drove CD8+ T cell activation and differentiation in Susac syndrome. Results and caveats for the whole study, not just this receptor: In patients with Susac syndrome, the CD4+ T cell repertoire showed no detectable clonal expansion. The TCR sequencing and HLA analysis was acknowledged to have included a relatively small number of individuals.

The junction carries 6 bases between V and J, which are trimmed by 6 bases and 3 bases respectively. CDR1 and CDR2, looked up from the germline V gene (reference sequence), are MNHEY and SMNVEV. Measured from the cysteine to the phenylalanine, the CDR3 is 12 residues long. Here the CDR3 DNA is all that survives: 36 bases in frame from base 1. RNA was extracted with the RNeasy kit and roughly 0.45 to 1 ug was reverse transcribed using random hexamers. The immunoSEQ multiplex PCR assay, which covers 54 Vbeta and 13 Jbeta segments, was used to amplify TCR beta CDR3 regions. PCR amplification bias was corrected by using a synthetic template baseline for primer optimization and computational correction. The study's own analysis went as follows. Reads were annotated to V, D and J genes per IMGT and analyzed with immunoSEQ Analyzer, keeping only productive sequences. Clonality was calculated as one minus the Shannon entropy normalized by log2 of the number of productive unique sequences. For each patient and control, public and private clones were evaluated among the 100 most prevalent clones. A clone was defined as Susac-specific if it was absent from the healthy and MS cohorts, from more than 850 published viral clones and from other ImmuneACCESS disease sequences. TCRdb applied fastp at Q25 and MiXCR to the public reads, then kept only in-frame beta chains. Under each unique CDR3 protein, matching rows form one entry showing the most common genes and DNA. TCRdb assigned the V and J calls; the authors' analysis was not used. The sample data list 130,000 or so distinct CDR3 sequences, and under 96% of these were observed just once. The leading ten clones occupy less than 0.15% of the sample.

The TCR was taken from a human donor with Susac syndrome. Sequencing was done on a sample of CD4+ T cells from PBMCs. This sequence uses TRBV27 and TRBJ1-5; the D gene is not confidently resolved. The CDR3 in this case is CASRGPNQPQHF. The sequenced DNA is TGTGCCAGCAGGGGCCCCAATCAGCCCCAGCATTTT.